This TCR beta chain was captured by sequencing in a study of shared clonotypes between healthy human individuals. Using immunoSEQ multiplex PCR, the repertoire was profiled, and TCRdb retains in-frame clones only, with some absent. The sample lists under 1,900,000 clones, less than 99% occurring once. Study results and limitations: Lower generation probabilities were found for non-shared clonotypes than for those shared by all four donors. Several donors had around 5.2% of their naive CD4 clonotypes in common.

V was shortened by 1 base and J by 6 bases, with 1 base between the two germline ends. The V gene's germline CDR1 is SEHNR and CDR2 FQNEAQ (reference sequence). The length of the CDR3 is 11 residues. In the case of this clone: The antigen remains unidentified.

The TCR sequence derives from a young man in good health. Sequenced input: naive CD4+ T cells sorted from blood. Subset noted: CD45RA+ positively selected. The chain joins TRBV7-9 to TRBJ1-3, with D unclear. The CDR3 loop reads CASSLENTIYF. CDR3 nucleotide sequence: TGTGCCAGCAGCTTAGAAAACACCATATATTTT. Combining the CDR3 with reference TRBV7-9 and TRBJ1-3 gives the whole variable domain DTGVSQNPRHKITKRGQNVTFRCDPISEHNRLYWYRQTLGQGPEFLTYFQNEAQLEKSRLLSDRFSAERPKGSFSTLEIQRTEQGDSAMYLCASSLENTIYFGEGSWLTVV.